What follows is one TCR beta chain and its context. This sample was included in a study of CD8 T cells in ankylosing spondylitis. MiXCR was run by TCRdb on the 5' RACE reads, yielding one entry per CDR3 protein. The data hold around 220,000 distinct CDR3 sequences, with under 12% observed a single time. Germline V gives CDR1 MNHEY, CDR2 SVGAGI. Trimming removed 6 bases at V and 0 bases at J, with 12 bases between. The CDR3 spans 15 residues. This chain uses TRBV6-5 with TRBJ1-5; tentative D call: TRBD1 (5 bases). The TCR originated in a male donor with ankylosing spondylitis or in good health (not recorded which). Material for sequencing was blood, either unsorted or a sorted T cell fraction (not recorded which). The CDR3 reads CASRYGGYSNQPQHF. The CDR3 coding sequence is TGTGCCAGCAGATACGGGGGGTATAGCAATCAGCCCCAGCATTTT.